One sample yielded the 7 T cell receptor beta chains listed below, sequenced in a study of shared clonotypes between healthy human individuals. Produced via immunoSEQ multiplex PCR; TCRdb's table is partial and in-frame only. The data hold under 1,900,000 clones, with around 98.5% observed a single time. Sequenced: naive CD4+ T cells sorted from blood. Stated subset: CD45RA+ positively selected. The receptors shown here come from a young man in good health.

The rearrangement links TRBV5-4 to TRBJ1-2, with 8 bases lining up with TRBD1. V lost 4 bases and J lost 9; bases outside the gene matches: 11. The CDR3 extends over 14 amino acids. Germline CDR1 reads SGHNT; CDR2 reads YYREEE (reference sequence). The CDR3 region has the DNA TGTGCCAGCAGCGTATACGGACAGGGCGGACGCTACACCTTC. It yields the protein CASSVYGQGGRYTF.

This chain uses TRBV7-9 with TRBJ2-7; D gene unclear. The CDR3 is 14 amino acids. The V and J ends lost 5 bases and 0 bases respectively, with 11 bases between them. Germline V gene sequence: CDR1 SEHNR, CDR2 FQNEAQ (reference sequence). The CDR3 region has the DNA TGTGCCAGCAGCGCCTCGTCCAGCTCCTACGAGCAGTACTTC. Amino acids: CASSASSSSYEQYF. Together with reference TRBV7-9 and TRBJ2-7, the CDR3 gives the full variable domain: DTGVSQNPRHKITKRGQNVTFRCDPISEHNRLYWYRQTLGQGPEFLTYFQNEAQLEKSRLLSDRFSAERPKGSFSTLEIQRTEQGDSAMYLCASSASSSSYEQYFGPGTRLTVT.

V is TRBV28 and J is TRBJ2-3; the match to TRBD2 covers 10 bases. V lost 8 bases and J lost 7; bases outside the gene matches: 15. The CDR3 is 16 residues long. Looked up from germline, CDR1 is MDHEN and CDR2 is SYDVKM. The CDR3 loop reads CASWSSGRFSPNTQYF. The CDR3 DNA reads TGTGCCAGCTGGAGTAGCGGGAGGTTCTCACCAAATACGCAGTATTTT.

The chain links TRBV6-1 to TRBJ2-1, with TRBD1 as a possible D gene (5 bases). Trimming pared 1 base from V and 0 bases from J, leaving 7 bases between. Germline V gives CDR1 MNHNS, CDR2 SASEGT. The length of the CDR3 is 15 residues. CDR3 DNA: TGTGCCAGCAGTGAAGGACAGAGCTCCTACAATGAGCAGTTCTTC. As protein: CASSEGQSSYNEQFF.

The V gene is TRBV6-5, the J gene TRBJ2-7, with TRBD2 matching 13 bases. CDR1 is MNHEY and CDR2 is SVGAGI in the germline V gene. The V segment lost 6 bases and the J segment 1 base; nucleotides outside the gene matches: 3. The CDR3 totals 15 residues. CDR3 region: CASRLTSGRSYEQYF. Here the CDR3 DNA reads TGTGCCAGCAGGCTGACTAGCGGGAGGTCCTACGAGCAGTACTTC.

The chain employs TRBV29-1 and TRBJ2-3, with D unclear. Trimming pared 6 bases from V and 2 bases from J, leaving 12 bases between. Germline loops: CDR1 SQVTM, CDR2 ANQGSEA. CDR3 length equals 13 residues. For the CDR3, the DNA is TGCAGCGTGGCCCCCCTAATCACAGATACGCAGTATTTT. Its translation is CSVAPLITDTQYF.

The V gene is TRBV21-1, the J gene TRBJ2-2. TRBV21-1 counts as a pseudogene. The CDR3 length is 17 residues. The CDR3 sequence: CASSKEGSKKNTGELFF. CDR3 sequence (DNA): TGTGCCAGCAGCAAAGAGGGTAGTAAAAAGAACACCGGGGAGCTGTTTTTT.